This T cell receptor (beta chain) was retrieved from a study of vaccination and CD4 T cells after COVID-19. Study-wide context: Controls used CEFX viral epitopes (positive), HIV-1 Nef peptides (negative), or no peptide.

CD4+ T cells that had been cultured provided DNA sequenced with the Oncomine TCR Beta short-read assay. The genomic DNA was obtained from cultured CD4+ T cells by extraction with the QIAamp micro DNA kit. TCRdb recomputed calls from the PCR reads with MiXCR, one row per CDR3 protein. The table has 10,000 to 15,000 distinct CDR3 sequences, about 70% seen once. Comments on this clonotype: Its antigen remains unknown. An end of the junction differs from the germline gene, which may be a read error.

The CDR3 loop spans 13 amino acids. Per germline, CDR1 MNHNS and CDR2 SASEGT. Regarding treatment: approximately nine-day PBMC culture with coronavirus spike peptide pools or control peptides (ViraFEST assay). Peptide pool stimulation in ViraFEST expanded antigen-specific T cells, whose TCRs were then sequenced. The chain has TRBV6-1 and TRBJ1-6, with D unclear. This TCR was recovered from a human donor who received a COVID-19 vaccine. This specimen was CD4+ T cells from blood, cultured in vitro, taken after SARS-CoV-2 vaccination. The CDR3 DNA reads as TGTGCCGGCAGAGGAGGGCTCGGGTCACCCCTCCACTTT. Protein sequence: CAGRGGLGSPLHF.